This is a list of T cell receptor beta chains from one sample in a study of T cell repertoires in cytomegalovirus infection. TCRdb re-derived calls from the reads in MiXCR, one entry per CDR3 protein. The sample includes around 900,000 distinct CDR3 sequences, less than 35% of them seen just once. Antigen specificity for these receptors is unknown. The sample in question was cultured CD8+ T cells from PBMCs, obtained from culture after CMV antigen stimulation. The source of these receptors is a human donor in good health (CMV status not recorded). Some clones in this sample may be carry-over from other donors' samples. Each CDR3 is given with its conserved first and last residue. Clone size is not always given. Where it is, it says once, few, many or a class for expanded clones.

TRBV4-1,-,CASSQEGRGEAFF
TRBV7-6,few,CASSSTGVKEKLFF
TRBV11-3,-,CASSLDFGQGNTEAFF
TRBV19,-,CASPSPRQPYEQFF
TRBV6-1,-,CASSEYATNEKLFF
TRBV27,few,CASSFGGSPEAFF
TRBV19,-,CASTTGTYGYTF
TRBV6-6,-,CASSYPWTGGGTDTQYF
TRBV28,few,CASSFEVKSLENYNEQFF
TRBV12-3/TRBV12-4,-,CASSSTGYPGELFF
TRBV29-1,-,CSVDRGLGNEQFF
TRBV11-2,few,CASSLDSYFTTPTNTGELFF
TRBV6-5,few,CASSKDSREKLFF
TRBV11-3,-,CASSLLGRGGQETQYF
TRBV7-9,few,CASSGGSKNIQYF
TRBV2,-,CASLQGGETQYF
TRBV7-6,many,CASSPTGGEAFF
TRBV7-2,many,CASSPTGTGLGTDTQYF
TRBV5-1,-,CASSLDDPNTEAFF
TRBV11-3,few,CASSPRGPGTEAFF
TRBV12-3/TRBV12-4,many,CASRGLGGANTGELFF
TRBV6-6,few,CASSSDREDMNTEAFF
TRBV6-1,few,CASSEPLGLETQYF
TRBV28,-,CASNSRIWGNQPQHF
TRBV6-5,few,CASSQSRGIGELFF
TRBV29-1,few,CSVEDFSSNTEAFF
TRBV20-1,few,CSAKTGFGNQPQHF
TRBV4-1,few,CASSQATYNEQFF
TRBV7-6,many,CASSLAGGEPTEAFF
TRBV28,few,CASSSYKGGTDTQYF
TRBV4-3,-,CASSQAYGAGTNTGELFF
TRBV6-1,-,CASSPGRSEAFF
TRBV6-1,-,CASSEDRDTEAFF
TRBV19,few,CASSEQDLTDTQYF
TRBV19,few,CASRTLSTDTQYF
TRBV27,few,CASSGGTGGSKNIQYF
TRBV7-2,many,CASTVRATRLLNEQFF
TRBV7-9,-,CASRNSAVEAFF
TRBV13,-,CASSGLAQETQYF
TRBV7-6,-,CASSPSRLGRETQYF
TRBV7-9,few,CASSRDRPTAYGYTF
TRBV15,-,CATSRDPLVAGSSYNEQFF
TRBV6-1,-,CASSEAETYGYTF
TRBV6-6,few,CAESGLERYGYTF
TRBV12-3/TRBV12-4,-,CASRNQGFQETQYF
TRBV27,many,CASSQGTGKQPQHF
TRBV5-1,-,CASRRKDIQYF
TRBV12-3/TRBV12-4,-,CASSFLSTGPILGEAFF
TRBV12-3/TRBV12-4,-,CASSFRPYEQYF
TRBV4-1,few,CASSPRRSLNTEAFF
TRBV6-1,-,CASSYVQGVGTEAFF
TRBV10-3,few,CAISGPPRGGPDTQYF
TRBV20-1,few,CSARNPTGDTEAFF
TRBV27,few,CASSLSVETSNQPQHF
TRBV10-3,many,CAISELGLAGGPPYNEQFF
TRBV7-2,few,CASSWSGGAGDTQYF
TRBV7-9,once,CASPSGRLAEYNEQFF